Listed below are T cell receptor beta chains from one sample, sequenced in a study of cytomegalovirus exposure and HLA in healthy donors. Generated by immunoSEQ multiplex PCR, the TCRdb table keeps only in-frame clones and is missing some. The sample lists about 70,000 clones, 94% seen once, with 1.5% to 1.9% in the top ten. The sequencing input was PBMCs. The receptors derive from a man between 18 and 29 years old in good health and CMV-seropositive. Both conserved end residues are part of each CDR3. Fields, in order: D gene, J gene, clone size, V gene, CDR3 DNA, CDR3 protein. A D gene is named only where the DNA matches it firmly. Clone size is not always given. Where it is, it says once, few, many or a class for expanded clones.

>TRBD2|TRBJ2-1|few|TRBV6-4
TGTGCCAGCAGTGAGCGGGAGGGCCCCTACAATGAGCAGTTCTTC
CASSEREGPYNEQFF
>TRBD1|TRBJ2-5|-|TRBV18
TGTGCCAGCTCAGTTCCGGGACAGGGACTAGAGACCCAGTACTTC
CASSVPGQGLETQYF
>TRBD2|TRBJ2-1|-|TRBV2
TGTGCCAGCAGAAGGAGGACTAGCGGTTACAATGAGCAGTTCTTC
CASRRRTSGYNEQFF
>-|TRBJ1-1|-|TRBV5-4
TGTGCCAGCAGCTTCGGGGGTAACACTGAAGCTTTCTTT
CASSFGGNTEAFF
>TRBD1|TRBJ2-5|-|TRBV11-2
TGTGCCAGCAGCTTTCGGACAGGGGGAGAGACCCAGTACTTC
CASSFRTGGETQYF
>TRBD1|TRBJ1-4|-|TRBV30
TGTGCCTGGAGACGCGGACAGGGAATTACCGAAAAACTGTTTTTT
CAWRRGQGITEKLFF
>TRBD2|TRBJ2-1|-|TRBV28
TGTGCCAGCTGGCGGGAGGGAACATACAATGAGCAGTTCTTC
CASWREGTYNEQFF
>-|TRBJ2-3|-|TRBV7-9
TGTGCCAGCAGCCCTGCCCGCGGGGTGGGGACAGATACGCAGTATTTT
CASSPARGVGTDTQYF
>TRBD1|TRBJ1-1|-|TRBV5-8
TGTGCCAGCAGGACAGGGGGCACTGAAGCTTTCTTT
CASRTGGTEAFF
>-|TRBJ2-7|-|TRBV19
TGTGCCAGTAGGGGGGGGCCTTCACCCTACGAGCAGTACTTC
CASRGGPSPYEQYF
>-|TRBJ1-1|once|TRBV30
TGTGCCTGGAGTGTACTCGGTGAAGCTTTCTTT
CAWSVLGEAFF
>-|TRBJ1-5|-|TRBV5-5
TGTGCCAGCAGCGCATCCGGGACACTTAGCAATCAGCCCCAGCATTTT
CASSASGTLSNQPQHF
>-|TRBJ1-2|-|TRBV19
TGTGCCAGTAGTCTAAGCGCTGGAGACTACACCTTC
CASSLSAGDYTF
>-|TRBJ2-7|-|TRBV28
TGTGCCAGCACCCCCTACGGAGTCTCCTACGAGCAGTACTTC
CASTPYGVSYEQYF
>-|TRBJ1-5|-|TRBV10-3
TGTGCCATCAGTGAGTCAATGACAGGAGACCTGGCTGATCAGCCCCAGCATTTT
CAISESMTGDLADQPQHF
>-|TRBJ2-7|-|TRBV18
TGTGCCAGCTCACCTGTGTTTTACGGGGAGCAGTACTTC
CASSPVFYGEQYF
>TRBD2|TRBJ2-7|-|TRBV6-6
TGTGCCAGCACTGGGGGGACTAGCACGGCGAGGGTGCAGTACTTC
CASTGGTSTARVQYF
>-|TRBJ2-1|-|TRBV9
TGTGCCAGCAGCGTCTCTGGGGAGCTCTACAATGAGCAGTTCTTC
CASSVSGELYNEQFF
>-|TRBJ2-2|-|TRBV5-1
TGCGCCAGCAGCTTGTCTACCGCAACGAACACCGGGGAGCTGTTTTTT
CASSLSTATNTGELFF
>TRBD1|TRBJ1-5|-|TRBV2
TGTGCCAGCAGTAGACCGGACAGGGACGGGAATCAGCCCCAGCATTTT
CASSRPDRDGNQPQHF
>TRBD2|TRBJ2-2|-|TRBV11-3
TGTGCCAGCAGCTTCCGCGGGAGTGGCGGGGAGCTGTTTTTT
CASSFRGSGGELFF
>-|TRBJ2-7|-|TRBV27
TGTGCCAGCAGTTTATCAAGGGGGACAGAGCAGTACTTC
CASSLSRGTEQYF
>TRBD1|TRBJ2-5|-|TRBV19
TGTGCCAGTAGTATGGGGACAGGGGGTCGGCAGACCCAGTACTTC
CASSMGTGGRQTQYF
>-|TRBJ2-6|-|TRBV7-2
TGTGCCAGCAGCTTTTCAGGGCGAACCTCTGGGGCCAACGTCCTGACTTTC
CASSFSGRTSGANVLTF
>-|TRBJ2-5|-|TRBV10-3
TGTGCCATCAGTGCTGGAGGGACGGAGACCCAGTACTTC
CAISAGGTETQYF
>-|TRBJ2-3|-|TRBV7-7
TGTGCTAGCAGCTTAGGTTTAGGGGGAGACAACCCAGATACGCAGTATTTT
CASSLGLGGDNPDTQYF
>-|TRBJ2-1|-|TRBV7-3
TGTGCCAGCAGCTTAAGGGCGGGGGCGTACGGGGATGAGCAGTTCTTC
CASSLRAGAYGDEQFF
>-|TRBJ1-2|-|TRBV2
TGTGCCAGCAGTGAACTCGCAGCTAACTATGGCTACACCTTC
CASSELAANYGYTF